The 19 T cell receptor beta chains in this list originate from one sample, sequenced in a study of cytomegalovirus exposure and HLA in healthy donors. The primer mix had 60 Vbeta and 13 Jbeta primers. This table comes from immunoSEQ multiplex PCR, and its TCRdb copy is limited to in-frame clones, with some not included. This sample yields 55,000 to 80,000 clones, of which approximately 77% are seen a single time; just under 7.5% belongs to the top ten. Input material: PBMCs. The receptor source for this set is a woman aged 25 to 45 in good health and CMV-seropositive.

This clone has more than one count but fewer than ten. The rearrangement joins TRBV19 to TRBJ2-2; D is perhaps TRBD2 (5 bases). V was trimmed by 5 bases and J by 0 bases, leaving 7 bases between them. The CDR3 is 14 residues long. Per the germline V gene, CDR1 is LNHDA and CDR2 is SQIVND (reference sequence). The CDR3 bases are TGTGCCAGTAGTCTAGCAGCGAACACCGGGGAGCTGTTTTTT. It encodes CASSLAANTGELFF.

DNA for the CDR3: TGTGCCAGCAGCCCTAAAATAAGAATAAGAACCTACAATGAGCAGTTCTTC. Its protein product is CASSPKIRIRTYNEQFF. This rearrangement joins TRBV7-9 to TRBJ2-1; no reliable D call. The length of the CDR3 is 17 residues. V was clipped by 5 bases and J by 2 bases, with 19 bases between them. Per germline, CDR1 SEHNR and CDR2 FQNEAQ (reference sequence). Based on the CDR3 plus reference TRBV7-9 and TRBJ2-1, the full variable domain is DTGVSQNPRHKITKRGQNVTFRCDPISEHNRLYWYRQTLGQGPEFLTYFQNEAQLEKSRLLSDRFSAERPKGSFSTLEIQRTEQGDSAMYLCASSPKIRIRTYNEQFFGPGTRLTVL.

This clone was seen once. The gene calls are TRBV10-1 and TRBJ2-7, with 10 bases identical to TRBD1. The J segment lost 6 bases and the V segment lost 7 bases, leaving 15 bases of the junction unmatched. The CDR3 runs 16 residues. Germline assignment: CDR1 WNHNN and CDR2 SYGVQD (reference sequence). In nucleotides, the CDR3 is TGCGCCAGCAACCCCTCGCCGGGACAGGGGCAATCCGAGCAGTACTTC. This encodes CASNPSPGQGQSEQYF.

CDR3 in amino acids: CSVGVGGLGQETQYF. CDR3 DNA sequence: TGCAGCGTGGGTGTGGGAGGGCTGGGGCAAGAGACCCAGTACTTC. V gene TRBV29-1 combines with J gene TRBJ2-5, with 7 bases fitting TRBD2. The CDR3 covers 15 residues. Trimming at V came to 6 bases and at J to 2 bases, leaving 12 bases not matched to a gene. Germline V gene lookup returns CDR1 SQVTM and CDR2 ANQGSEA. Looking up the rest from reference TRBV29-1 and TRBJ2-5 gives the full variable domain: SAVISQKPSRDICQRGTSLTIQCQVDSQVTMMFWYRQQPGQSLTLIATANQGSEATYESGFVIDKFPISRPNLTFSTLTVSNMSPEDSSIYLCSVGVGGLGQETQYFGPGTRLLVL.

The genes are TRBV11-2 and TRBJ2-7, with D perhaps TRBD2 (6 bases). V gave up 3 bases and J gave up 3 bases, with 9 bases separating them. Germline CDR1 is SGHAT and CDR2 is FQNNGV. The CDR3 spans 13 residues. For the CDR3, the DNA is TGTGCCAGCAGCTTCGCGACTAGCTACGAGCAGTACTTC. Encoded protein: CASSFATSYEQYF.

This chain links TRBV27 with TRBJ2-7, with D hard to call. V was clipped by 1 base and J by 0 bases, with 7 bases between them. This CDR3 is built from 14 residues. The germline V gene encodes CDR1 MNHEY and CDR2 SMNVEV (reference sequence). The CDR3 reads CASSLYWSSYEQYF. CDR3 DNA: TGTGCCAGCAGTTTATACTGGAGCTCCTACGAGCAGTACTTC.

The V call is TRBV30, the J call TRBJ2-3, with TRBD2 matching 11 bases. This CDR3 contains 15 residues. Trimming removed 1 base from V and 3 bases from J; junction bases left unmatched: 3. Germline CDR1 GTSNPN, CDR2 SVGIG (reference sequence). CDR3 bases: TGTGCCTGGAGTGGTAGCGGGAGGGCAACAGATACGCAGTATTTT. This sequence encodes CAWSGSGRATDTQYF.

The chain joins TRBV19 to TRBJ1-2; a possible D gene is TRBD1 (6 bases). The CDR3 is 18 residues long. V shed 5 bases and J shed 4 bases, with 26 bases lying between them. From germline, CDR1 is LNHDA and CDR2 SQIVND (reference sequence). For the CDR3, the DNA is TGTGCCAGTAGTTGGTCAGGGTCCAAAATGGACAGTTCCTATGGCTACACCTTC. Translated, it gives CASSWSGSKMDSSYGYTF. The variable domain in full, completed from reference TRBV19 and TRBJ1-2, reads DGGITQSPKYLFRKEGQNVTLSCEQNLNHDAMYWYRQDPGQGLRLIYYSQIVNDFQKGDIAEGYSVSREKKESFPLTVTSAQKNPTAFYLCASSWSGSKMDSSYGYTFGSGTRLTVV.

CDR3 in DNA: TGTGCCACCAGCAAACAGACTAGCGGGCTGGAGCAGTACTTC. Encoded protein: CATSKQTSGLEQYF. The J gene is TRBJ2-7, the V gene TRBV15; TRBD2 aligns across 10 bases. The trim removed 4 bases at V and 7 bases at J, leaving 7 bases unmatched. Germline CDR1 LNHNV, CDR2 YYDKDF (reference sequence). The CDR3 is 14 amino acids.

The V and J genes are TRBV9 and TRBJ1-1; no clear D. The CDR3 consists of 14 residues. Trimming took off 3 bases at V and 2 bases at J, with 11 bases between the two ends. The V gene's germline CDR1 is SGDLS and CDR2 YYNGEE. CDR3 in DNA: TGTGCCAGCAGCGCCAGTGGAGGTAACACTGAAGCTTTCTTT. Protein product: CASSASGGNTEAFF.

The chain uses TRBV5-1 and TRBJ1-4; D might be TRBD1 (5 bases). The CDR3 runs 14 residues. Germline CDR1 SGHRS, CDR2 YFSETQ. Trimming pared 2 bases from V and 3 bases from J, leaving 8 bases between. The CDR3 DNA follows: TGCGCCAGCAGCTTTGCAGGGCCTAATGAAAAACTGTTTTTT. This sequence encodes CASSFAGPNEKLFF.

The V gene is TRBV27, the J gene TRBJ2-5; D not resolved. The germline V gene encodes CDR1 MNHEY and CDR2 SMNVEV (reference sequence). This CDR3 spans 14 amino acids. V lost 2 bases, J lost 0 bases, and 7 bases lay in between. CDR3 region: CASSLSLYQETQYF. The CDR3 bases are TGTGCCAGCAGTTTAAGCCTATACCAAGAGACCCAGTACTTC.

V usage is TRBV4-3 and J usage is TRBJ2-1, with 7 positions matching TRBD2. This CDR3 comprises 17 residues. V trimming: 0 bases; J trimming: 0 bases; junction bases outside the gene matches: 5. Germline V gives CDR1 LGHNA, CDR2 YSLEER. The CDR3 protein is CASSQDPAGNSYNEQFF. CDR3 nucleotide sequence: TGCGCCAGCAGCCAAGATCCAGCGGGGAACTCCTACAATGAGCAGTTCTTC.

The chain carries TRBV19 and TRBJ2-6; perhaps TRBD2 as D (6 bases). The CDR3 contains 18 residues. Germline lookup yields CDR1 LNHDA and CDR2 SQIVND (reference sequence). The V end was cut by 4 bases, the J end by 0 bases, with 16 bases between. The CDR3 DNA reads TGTGCCAGTAGTACCGGCGGGACCGCCCGCTCTGGGGCCAACGTCCTGACTTTC. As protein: CASSTGGTARSGANVLTF.

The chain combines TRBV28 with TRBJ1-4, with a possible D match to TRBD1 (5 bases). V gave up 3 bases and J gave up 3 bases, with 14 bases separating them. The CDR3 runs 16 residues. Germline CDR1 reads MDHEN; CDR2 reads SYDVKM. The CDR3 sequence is CASSFAHRSPNEKLFF. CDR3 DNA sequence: TGTGCCAGCAGTTTTGCTCACAGGAGCCCTAATGAAAAACTGTTTTTT.

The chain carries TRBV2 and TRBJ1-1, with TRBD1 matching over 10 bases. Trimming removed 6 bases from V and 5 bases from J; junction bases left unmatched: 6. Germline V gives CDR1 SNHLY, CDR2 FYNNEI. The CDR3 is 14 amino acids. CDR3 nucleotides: TGTGCCAGCAGGGGGGACAGGGGACGGACTGAAGCTTTCTTT. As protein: CASRGDRGRTEAFF.

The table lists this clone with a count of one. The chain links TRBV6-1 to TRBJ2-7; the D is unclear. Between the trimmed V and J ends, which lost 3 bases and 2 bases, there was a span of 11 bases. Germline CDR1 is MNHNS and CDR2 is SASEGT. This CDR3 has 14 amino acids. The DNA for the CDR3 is TGTGCCAGCAGTGAGGGCCCCGAAGCCTACGAGCAGTACTTC. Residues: CASSEGPEAYEQYF.

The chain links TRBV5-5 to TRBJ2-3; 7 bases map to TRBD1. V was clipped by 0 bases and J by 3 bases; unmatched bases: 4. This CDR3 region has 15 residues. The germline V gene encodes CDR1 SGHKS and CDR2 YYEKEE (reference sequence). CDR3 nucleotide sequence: TGTGCCAGCAGCTTGGAGGGGGCGCAAACAGATACGCAGTATTTT. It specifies CASSLEGAQTDTQYF.

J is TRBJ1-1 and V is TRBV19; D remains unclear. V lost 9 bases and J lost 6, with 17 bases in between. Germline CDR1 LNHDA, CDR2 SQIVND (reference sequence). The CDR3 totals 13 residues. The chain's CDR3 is CASSLSGRAEAFF. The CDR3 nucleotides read TGTGCCAGCAGCCTTAGTGGGAGGGCTGAAGCTTTCTTT.